One sample yielded the 32 T cell receptor beta chains listed below, sequenced in a study of metastatic and nonmetastatic thyroid tumors. Patients were all untreated before their thyroid surgery. MiXCR was used by TCRdb to re-call the PCR reads. The sample has about 12,000 clones, 31% seen once; the top ten hold 15% to 17%. The sample taken for sequencing was tumor tissue. Receptors were obtained from a male donor with papillary thyroid cancer or a benign thyroid nodule (not recorded which). Some clones in this sample may be carry-over from other donors' samples.

V gene TRBV5-1 combines with J gene TRBJ1-1; the D is unclear. Germline assignment: CDR1 SGHRS and CDR2 YFSETQ. The CDR3 consists of 13 residues. V lost 1 base to trimming and J lost 11 bases, with 15 bases between them. CDR3 amino acids: CASSLSSQTGAFF. The DNA of the CDR3 is TGCGCCAGCAGCTTGAGTAGCCAAACCGGTGCTTTCTTT.

The chain employs TRBV5-1 and TRBJ2-1; 15 bases map to TRBD2. V was pared by 2 bases and J by 11 bases, with 5 bases of the junction left unmatched. The CDR3 has 15 residues. CDR1 is SGHRS and CDR2 is YFSETQ in the germline V gene. DNA of the CDR3: TGCGCCAGCAGCTTCTCCGGGACTAGCGGGGGGCAGCAGTTCTTC. Protein sequence: CASSFSGTSGGQQFF. The whole variable domain, filled in from reference TRBV5-1 and TRBJ2-1, reads KAGVTQTPRYLIKTRGQQVTLSCSPISGHRSVSWYQQTPGQGLQFLFEYFSETQRNKGNFPGRFSGRQFSNSRSEMNVSTLELGDSALYLCASSFSGTSGGQQFFGPGTRLTVL.

CDR3 region: CASRVGGTNTGELFF. DNA of the CDR3: TGTGCCAGCAGGGTAGGCGGTACGAACACCGGGGAGCTGTTTTTT. The rearrangement joins TRBV6-1 to TRBJ2-2, with D unclear. The CDR3 runs to 15 residues. Trimming took off 6 bases at V and 0 bases at J, with 11 bases between the two ends. The germline V gene has CDR1 MNHNS and CDR2 SASEGT.

The sample holds a few counts of this clone. This could be a read error, since a much larger clone is one nucleotide away. Other DNA sequences of this sample code for an identical CDR3. The chain is built from TRBV20-1 and TRBJ1-4, with D possibly being TRBD1 (6 bases). This CDR3 comprises 14 residues. Germline CDR1 and CDR2: DFQATT and SNEGSKA (reference sequence). CDR3 DNA sequence: TGCAGTGCTAGACCCGACAGGAGAAATGAAAAACTTTTTTTT. Its translation: CSARPDRRNEKLFF.

The chain is built from TRBV5-1 and TRBJ1-2; D is ambiguous. The CDR3 has 13 residues. The V end lost 2 bases, the J end lost 3 bases, and 8 bases lay between the germline ends. Per the germline V gene, CDR1 is SGHRS and CDR2 is YFSETQ. Written as DNA, the CDR3 is TGCGCCAGCAGCTTACGGACGGACTATGGCTACACCTTC. This encodes CASSLRTDYGYTF.

The rearrangement links TRBV10-1 to TRBJ2-7, with a possible D match to TRBD2 (5 bases). Germline V CDR1 and CDR2: WNHNN, SYGVQD (reference sequence). Trimming took off 5 bases at V and 1 base at J, with 12 bases between the two ends. The CDR3 has 14 residues. CDR3 sequence: CASSSSRESYEQYF. Written as DNA, the CDR3 is TGCGCCAGCAGTAGCTCTCGGGAATCCTACGAGCAGTACTTC.

In its sample, this clone was seen many times. The chain couples TRBV20-1 to TRBJ1-1; D not resolved. CDR1 and CDR2 from the germline V gene are DFQATT and SNEGSKA (reference sequence). The CDR3 is 15 residues long. The V end lost 3 bases, the J end lost 3 bases, and 17 bases lay between the germline ends. The CDR3 coding sequence is TGCAGTGCTAGTTACATCTGGGAGGGAGACACTGAAGCTTTCTTT. Residues: CSASYIWEGDTEAFF.

This clone has a count of ten or more. This could be a read error, since a much larger clone is one nucleotide away. The chain has TRBV5-1 and TRBJ2-1; D remains ambiguous. The CDR3 extends over 15 amino acids. CDR1 and CDR2 (germline): SGHRS, YFSETQ. CDR3 loop: CASSLASLSYNEQFF. Written as DNA, the CDR3 is TGCGCCAGTAGCTTGGCATCCCTCTCCTACAATGAGCAGTTCTTC. Drawing the rest from reference TRBV5-1 and TRBJ2-1, the complete variable domain is KAGVTQTPRYLIKTRGQQVTLSCSPISGHRSVSWYQQTPGQGLQFLFEYFSETQRNKGNFPGRFSGRQFSNSRSEMNVSTLELGDSALYLCASSLASLSYNEQFFGPGTRLTVL.

This clone was detected ten times or more. V and J are TRBV20-1 and TRBJ2-2; 9 bases fit TRBD1. The germline gives CDR1 DFQATT, CDR2 SNEGSKA (reference sequence). The V segment lost 7 bases and the J segment 7 bases; nucleotides outside the gene matches: 4. The CDR3 runs 12 residues. Here the CDR3 reads CSEQGAGGELFF. The CDR3 DNA sequence: TGCAGTGAACAGGGGGCTGGCGGGGAGCTGTTTTTT.

This rearrangement joins TRBV6-1 to TRBJ2-2; D gene unclear. The germline V and J ends were trimmed by 2 bases and 6 bases, with 16 bases remaining between them. Looked up from germline, CDR1 is MNHNS and CDR2 is SASEGT. The CDR3 consists of 16 residues. This CDR3 reads CASSEWWTTWPGELFF. CDR3 DNA sequence: TGTGCCAGCAGTGAATGGTGGACCACCTGGCCCGGGGAGCTGTTTTTT.

This clone was counted ten times or more. The V call is TRBV5-4, the J call TRBJ1-6, with unresolved D. With 3 bases removed from V and 3 bases from J, the gap between germline ends came to 13 bases. This CDR3 is 16 amino acids long. Germline assignment: CDR1 SGHNT and CDR2 YYREEE (reference sequence). The DNA for the CDR3 is TGTGCCAGCAGCTCCATTTCGTTTCTCTATAATTCACCCCTCCACTTT. This encodes CASSSISFLYNSPLHF. The full variable domain, with the rest looked up from reference TRBV5-4 and TRBJ1-6, is ETGVTQSPTHLIKTRGQQVTLRCSSQSGHNTVSWYQQALGQGPQFIFQYYREEENGRGNFPPRFSGLQFPNYSSELNVNALELDDSALYLCASSSISFLYNSPLHFGNGTRLTVT.

This clone has ten or more counts. The chain joins TRBV15 to TRBJ2-1, with TRBD2 matching 10 bases. Germline V gene sequence: CDR1 LNHNV, CDR2 YYDKDF (reference sequence). Losses at the gene ends were 3 bases for V and 4 bases for J; bases not matched to a gene: 18. The CDR3 loop spans 20 amino acids. The CDR3 DNA follows: TGTGCCACCAGCAGCGGTCGGTTCGAAGAGACTAGCGGGCGATACAATGAGCAGTTCTTC. Protein sequence: CATSSGRFEETSGRYNEQFF. The variable domain in full, completed from reference TRBV15 and TRBJ2-1, reads DAMVIQNPRYQVTQFGKPVTLSCSQTLNHNVMYWYQQKSSQAPKLLFHYYDKDFNNEADTPDNFQSRRPNTSFCFLDIRSPGLGDTAMYLCATSSGRFEETSGRYNEQFFGPGTRLTVL.

The gene calls are TRBV15 and TRBJ2-7, with TRBD1 matching over 9 bases. The CDR3 has 15 residues. CDR1 is LNHNV and CDR2 is YYDKDF in the germline V gene (reference sequence). With 4 bases clipped from V and 2 bases from J, the junction kept 6 bases outside the gene matches. Here the CDR3 reads CATSTSGQGTYEQYF. CDR3 in DNA: TGTGCCACCAGCACCTCGGGACAGGGAACCTACGAGCAGTACTTC.

The chain carries TRBV6-5 and TRBJ1-2; TRBD1 is a possible D gene (5 bases). V was cut by 0 bases and J by 8 bases, with 16 bases left in between. The CDR3 is 15 residues long. CDR1 and CDR2 from the germline V gene are MNHEY and SVGAGI. CDR3 amino acids: CASSYSLDTPRGYTF. CDR3 sequence (DNA): TGTGCCAGCAGTTACTCCTTGGACACCCCCAGGGGCTACACCTTC.

This clone is medium-sized. The CDR3 sequence: CASSSGPGYSPLHF. In DNA, the CDR3 is TGTGCCAGCAGCTCAGGACCAGGGTATTCACCCCTCCACTTT. The chain has TRBV7-9 and TRBJ1-6; D possibly corresponds to TRBD1 (5 bases). The CDR3 is 14 residues long. Germline-derived CDR1 and CDR2 are SEHNR and FQNEAQ (reference sequence). The V and J ends lost 4 bases and 8 bases respectively, with 12 bases between them.

The rearrangement joins TRBV20-1 to TRBJ1-1; D is ambiguous. Deletions cut 4 bases from V and 0 bases from J, with 9 bases between. Germline V gene data show CDR1 as DFQATT and CDR2 as SNEGSKA (reference sequence). The CDR3 has 13 residues. This chain's CDR3 is CSANRAMNTEAFF. The CDR3 region has the DNA TGCAGTGCTAACAGAGCCATGAACACTGAAGCTTTCTTT.

The V gene is TRBV11-3, the J gene TRBJ2-4, with 9 nucleotides matching TRBD2. The CDR3 runs to 16 residues. CDR1 SGHNT and CDR2 YENEEA come from the germline V gene. Trimming cost V 5 bases and J 8 bases; bases outside gene matches: 13. The CDR3 region has the DNA TGTGCCAGCAGCCCACAGATGGCGGGAGGGCCGCACATTCAGTACTTC. This encodes CASSPQMAGGPHIQYF.

The chain carries TRBV20-1 and TRBJ2-7, with D uncertain. Germline V gene sequence: CDR1 DFQATT, CDR2 SNEGSKA (reference sequence). Trimming removed 0 bases at V and 0 bases at J, with 6 bases between. The CDR3 covers 13 residues. CDR3 DNA: TGCAGTGCTAGAGAACTGAGCTCCTACGAGCAGTACTTC. It yields the protein CSARELSSYEQYF.

By proportion, this clone is medium-sized. The rearrangement joins TRBV18 to TRBJ1-3; tentative D call: TRBD1 (5 bases). There are 16 residues in the CDR3. Germline loops: CDR1 KGHSH, CDR2 LQKENI. V lost 0 bases and J lost 4, with 13 bases in between. Here the CDR3 DNA reads TGTGCCAGCTCACCACCGGGCAGGGTATCCGGAAACACCATATATTTT. Its translation: CASSPPGRVSGNTIYF.

In its sample, this clone was seen many times. V and J are TRBV6-1 and TRBJ1-4; 8 nucleotides line up with TRBD1. Germline V CDR1 and CDR2: MNHNS, SASEGT. Trimming took 7 bases from V and 7 from J; bases not matched to a gene: 14. This CDR3 has 16 amino acids. The CDR3 here is CASKETGALPGEKLFF. CDR3 nucleotide sequence: TGTGCCAGCAAGGAGACAGGGGCTCTTCCGGGTGAAAAACTGTTTTTT.

V is TRBV3-1 and J is TRBJ2-7; D possibly corresponds to TRBD1 (6 bases). Germline V CDR1 and CDR2: LGHDT, YNNKEL (reference sequence). The V and J ends lost 2 bases and 0 bases respectively, with 8 bases between them. The CDR3 length is 14 residues. The CDR3 DNA follows: TGTGCCAGCAGCCAAAGGGACAACTCCTACGAGCAGTACTTC. Its protein product is CASSQRDNSYEQYF.

This clone was seen a few times. The CDR3 protein is CATSREAGGNTEAFF. Here the CDR3 DNA reads TGTGCCACCAGCAGAGAGGCGGGGGGGAACACTGAAGCTTTCTTT. V usage is TRBV15 and J usage is TRBJ1-1; D is perhaps TRBD1 (5 bases). CDR1 and CDR2 (germline): LNHNV, YYDKDF (reference sequence). V was cut by 0 bases and J by 1 base, with 9 bases left in between. The CDR3 length is 15 residues.

V usage is TRBV5-1 and J usage is TRBJ2-7; D possibly matches TRBD1 or TRBD2 (5 bases each). The CDR3 spans 15 residues. The germline V and J ends were trimmed by 1 base and 6 bases, with 17 bases remaining between them. Looked up from germline, CDR1 is SGHRS and CDR2 is YFSETQ. The CDR3 DNA reads as TGCGCCAGCAGCTTGAGAGGGGACCAGTCACCCGAGCAGTACTTC. This translates into CASSLRGDQSPEQYF.

This clone showed up just a few times. The chain combines TRBV30 with TRBJ1-1; 8 bases align to TRBD1. Germline V gene sequence: CDR1 GTSNPN, CDR2 SVGIG (reference sequence). With V trimmed by 5 bases and J by 6 bases, 5 bases remained unmatched. There are 12 residues in the CDR3. The CDR3 here is CAWGQGNAEAFF. CDR3 DNA: TGTGCCTGGGGACAGGGTAACGCTGAAGCTTTCTTT.

This clone is medium-sized by share. The CDR3 DNA reads as TGTGCCAGCAGGGAGATAGCGGGAGAAGAGACCCAGTACTTC. Residues: CASREIAGEETQYF. The chain joins TRBV6-1 to TRBJ2-5, with 9 bases that match TRBD2. The V gene end was trimmed by 6 bases and the J gene end by 3 bases; junction bases not matched to a gene: 5. The germline CDR1 and CDR2 sequences are MNHNS and SASEGT. The CDR3 covers 14 residues.

In this sample, this clone turned up many times. This chain connects TRBV7-9 to TRBJ1-1; 9 nucleotides match TRBD1. Germline assignment: CDR1 SEHNR and CDR2 FQNEAQ (reference sequence). This CDR3 comprises 14 residues. The ends lost 4 bases at V and 1 base at J; junction bases unmatched: 1. The CDR3 DNA reads as TGTGCCAGCAGCTCGACAGGGGGGAACACTGAAGCTTTCTTT. Translated, it gives CASSSTGGNTEAFF.

This clone has more than one count but fewer than ten. The J gene is TRBJ2-7, the V gene TRBV19, with D possibly being TRBD2 (5 bases). V lost 10 bases and J 0 bases, leaving 19 bases between the germline ends. Germline CDR1 and CDR2: LNHDA and SQIVND (reference sequence). This CDR3 region has 15 residues. CDR3: CATRPPGGVSYEQYF. CDR3 sequence (DNA): TGTGCCACACGCCCACCAGGAGGCGTCTCCTACGAGCAGTACTTC.

This clone was observed at least ten times. The gene calls are TRBV6-2 or TRBV6-3 and TRBJ1-1; D not resolved. The V and J ends lost 2 bases and 0 bases respectively, with 7 bases between them. The CDR3 has 14 amino acids. CDR1 is MNHEY and CDR2 is SVGEGT in the germline V gene. CDR3 DNA: TGTGCCAGCAGTTACCCAGAATTGAACACTGAAGCTTTCTTT. Protein: CASSYPELNTEAFF.

The chain combines TRBV12-5 with TRBJ1-2; 10 nucleotides line up with TRBD1. V was clipped by 6 bases and J by 5 bases; unmatched bases: 3. The CDR3 has 13 residues. From germline, CDR1 is LGHNT and CDR2 FRNRAP. Here the CDR3 DNA reads TGTGCTAGTGGGCTGGGACAGGGGTATGGCTACACCTTC. Translating gives CASGLGQGYGYTF.

This clone qualifies as medium-sized (0.01 to 0.1%). This rearrangement joins TRBV18 to TRBJ1-2; D ambiguous. The germline gives CDR1 KGHSH, CDR2 LQKENI. Trimming pared 3 bases from V and 6 bases from J, leaving 11 bases between. The CDR3 is made up of 13 amino acids. CDR3 amino acids: CASSPSGVNGYTF. As DNA, the CDR3 is TGTGCCAGCTCACCCTCCGGGGTTAATGGCTACACCTTC.

This clone has just a few counts. V is TRBV20-1 and J is TRBJ2-7, with 8 bases matching TRBD2. The germline V gene encodes CDR1 DFQATT and CDR2 SNEGSKA (reference sequence). The trim removed 5 bases at V and 9 bases at J, leaving 15 bases unmatched. This CDR3 has 14 residues. The CDR3 sequence: CSAPPRLASLGQYF. CDR3 DNA sequence: TGCAGTGCTCCCCCCCGACTAGCGTCCCTGGGGCAGTACTTC.

As to this clone: A read error may account for a junction end that differs from germline. The rearrangement uses TRBV11-2 and TRBJ2-3; TRBD1 aligns across 7 bases. The CDR3 is 16 amino acids. Germline V gene lookup returns CDR1 SGHAT and CDR2 FQNNGV. This CDR3 reads CASSLGDRDHKDTLYF. CDR3 coding DNA: TGTGCCAGCAGCTTAGGTGACAGGGACCACAAAGATACGCTGTATTTT.